The clone carrying this T cell receptor (beta chain) has only a few counts. The antigen is unknown. Exclusions: uncontrolled infection, other autoimmune disease, pregnancy, lactation. The data originate from a study of T cells in Graves' hyperthyroidism and ophthalmopathy. Study background: Peripheral blood was collected at initial diagnosis, before any treatment.

Study findings and constraints: Progression to ophthalmopathy was predicted a median of 6.5 months early.

Amplified regions were TCR beta CDR3 sequences from RNA transcripts. Researchers ran a first-round RT-PCR on the TCR CDR3 using the HTBI primer set. TCRdb called the multiplex PCR reads again in MiXCR, with one record for every CDR3 protein. Of 500,000 to 650,000 distinct CDR3 sequences listed, under 20% are singletons. Germline lookup yields CDR1 LNHDA and CDR2 SQIVND (reference sequence). The CDR3 runs to 15 residues. With 11 bases clipped from V and 7 bases from J, the junction kept 17 bases outside the gene matches. The receptor was isolated from a woman younger than 35 with Graves' ophthalmopathy. The rearrangement uses TRBV19 and TRBJ2-1; 7 bases match TRBD1. Specimen: blood. The CDR3 nucleotides are TGTGCCTCCCAGGTGCTACAGGGGTGGGGGAATGAGCAGTTCTTC. It translates to CASQVLQGWGNEQFF.